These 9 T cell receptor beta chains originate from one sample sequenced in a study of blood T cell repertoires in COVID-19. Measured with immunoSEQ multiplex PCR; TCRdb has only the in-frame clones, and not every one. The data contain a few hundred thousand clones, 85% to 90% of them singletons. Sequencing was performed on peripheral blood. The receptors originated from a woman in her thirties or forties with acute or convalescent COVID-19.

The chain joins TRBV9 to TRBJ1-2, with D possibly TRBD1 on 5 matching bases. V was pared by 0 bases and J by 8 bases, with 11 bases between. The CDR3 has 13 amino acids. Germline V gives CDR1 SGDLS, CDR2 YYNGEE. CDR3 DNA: TGTGCCAGCAGCGTAGATCAGGGTAGGGGCTACACCTTC. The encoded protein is CASSVDQGRGYTF.

The CDR3 loop is CASNQRTGKEETQYF. The CDR3 DNA sequence: TGTGCCAGCAACCAAAGGACAGGGAAAGAGGAGACCCAGTACTTC. This rearrangement joins TRBV6-6 to TRBJ2-5; TRBD1 matches at 8 bases. The CDR3 has 15 residues. Trimming took 7 bases from V and 5 from J; bases not matched to a gene: 12. The V gene's germline CDR1 is MNHNY and CDR2 SVGAGI (reference sequence).

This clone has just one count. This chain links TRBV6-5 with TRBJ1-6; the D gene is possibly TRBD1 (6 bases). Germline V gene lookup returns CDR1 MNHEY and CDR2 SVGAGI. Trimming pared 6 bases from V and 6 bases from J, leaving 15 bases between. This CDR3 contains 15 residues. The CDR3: CASRATGHGNSPLHF. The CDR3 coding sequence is TGTGCCAGCAGAGCAACGGGACACGGTAATTCACCCCTCCACTTT.

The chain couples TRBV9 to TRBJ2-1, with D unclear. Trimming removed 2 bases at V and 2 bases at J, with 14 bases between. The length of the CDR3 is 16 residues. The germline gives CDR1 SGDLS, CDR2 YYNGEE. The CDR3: CASSVTLRPPYNEQFF. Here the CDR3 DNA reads TGTGCCAGCAGCGTCACCTTGCGGCCACCCTACAATGAGCAGTTCTTC.

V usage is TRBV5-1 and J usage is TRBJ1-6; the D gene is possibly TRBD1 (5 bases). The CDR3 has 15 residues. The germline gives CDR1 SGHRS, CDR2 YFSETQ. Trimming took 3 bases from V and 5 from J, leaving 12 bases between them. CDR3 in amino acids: CASSSSTGHNSPLHF. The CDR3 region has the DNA TGCGCCAGCAGCTCCTCCACAGGACATAATTCACCCCTCCACTTT. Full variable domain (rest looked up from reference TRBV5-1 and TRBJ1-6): KAGVTQTPRYLIKTRGQQVTLSCSPISGHRSVSWYQQTPGQGLQFLFEYFSETQRNKGNFPGRFSGRQFSNSRSEMNVSTLELGDSALYLCASSSSTGHNSPLHFGNGTRLTVT.

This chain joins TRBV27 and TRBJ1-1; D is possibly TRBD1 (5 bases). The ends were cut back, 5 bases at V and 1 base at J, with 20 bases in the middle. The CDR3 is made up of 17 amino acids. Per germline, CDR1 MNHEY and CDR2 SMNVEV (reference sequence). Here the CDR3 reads CASSHLGSLGANTEAFF. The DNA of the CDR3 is TGTGCCAGCAGTCATCTGGGTTCTTTAGGGGCGAACACTGAAGCTTTCTTT.

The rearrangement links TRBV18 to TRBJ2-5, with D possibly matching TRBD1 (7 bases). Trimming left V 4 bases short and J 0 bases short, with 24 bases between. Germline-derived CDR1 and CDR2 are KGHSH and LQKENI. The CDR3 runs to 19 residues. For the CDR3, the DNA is TGTGCCAGCTCACTCCCCCGGACAGGAGGGAATAAACACCAAGAGACCCAGTACTTC. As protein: CASSLPRTGGNKHQETQYF.

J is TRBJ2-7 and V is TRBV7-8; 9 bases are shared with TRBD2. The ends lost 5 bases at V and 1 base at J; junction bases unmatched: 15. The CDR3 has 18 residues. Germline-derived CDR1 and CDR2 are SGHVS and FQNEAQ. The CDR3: CASSPEGVERGESYEQYV. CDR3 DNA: TGTGCCAGCAGCCCAGAGGGGGTTGAGCGGGGGGAGTCCTACGAGCAGTACGTC.

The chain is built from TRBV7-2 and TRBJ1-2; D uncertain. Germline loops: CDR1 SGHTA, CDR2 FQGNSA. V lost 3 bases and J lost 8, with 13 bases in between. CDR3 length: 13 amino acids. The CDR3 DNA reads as TGTGCCAGCAGCTTTCAAGCACGGCGGGGCTACACCTTC. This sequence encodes CASSFQARRGYTF.